The entry below gives a single T cell receptor (beta chain) sequence along with its context. These data belong to a study of Ad26.COV2.S vaccination and SARS-CoV-2 variants. Noted treatment: about 20 received Ad26.COV2.S at low or high dose, single or two shots; roughly five received placebo; per-sample allocation not given. Collection of samples fell on day 63 after the first vaccine or placebo injection. The data were produced by immunoSEQ multiplex PCR, yet TCRdb's version contains in-frame clones alone and is incomplete. The repertoire holds 400,000 to 450,000 clones, with 80% to 95% as singletons. Germline CDR1 MDHEN, CDR2 SYDVKM. The ends were cut back, 4 bases at V and 3 bases at J, with 7 bases in the middle. There are 13 residues in the CDR3.

Sequenced here: peripheral blood, sampled in a trial of Ad26.COV2.S vaccine versus placebo. The rearrangement joins TRBV28 to TRBJ1-5; D is unclear. This TCR was recovered from a person between 18 and 65 years old who received the Ad26.COV2.S COVID-19 vaccine or a placebo. In DNA, the CDR3 is TGTGCCAGCAGTTCACCTACCAATCAGCCCCAGCATTTT. Translated, it gives CASSSPTNQPQHF.